This entry lists 11 T cell receptor beta chains sequenced from one sample in a study of blood T cell repertoires in COVID-19. Assay used: immunoSEQ multiplex PCR; TCRdb lists only in-frame clones, some missing. The sample includes roughly 190,000 clones, more than 85% of them seen just once. Sequencing was done on a sample of PBMCs or T cells enriched from blood (not recorded which). These receptors all stem from a woman between 40 and 50 years old in a cohort exposed to, infected with or recovered from COVID-19 (not recorded which).

The V and J genes are TRBV19 and TRBJ1-6; D remains ambiguous. CDR1 is LNHDA and CDR2 is SQIVND in the germline V gene (reference sequence). This CDR3 has 13 residues. Trimming removed 5 bases from V and 5 bases from J, with 7 bases in between. The CDR3 nucleotides are TGTGCCAGTAGTGGAGTTGATAATTCACCCCTCCACTTT. Its translation is CASSGVDNSPLHF.

V is TRBV12-3 or TRBV12-4 and J is TRBJ1-3; no reliable D call. The CDR3 is made up of 11 amino acids. Between the trimmed V and J ends, which lost 5 bases and 6 bases, there was a span of 5 bases. In nucleotides, the CDR3 is TGTGCCAGCAGTCCCTTAAACACCATATATTTT. It specifies CASSPLNTIYF.

Written as DNA, the CDR3 is TGTGCCAGCAGCCCGACTAGCGGGGGACCCTACTACGAGCAGTACTTC. This sequence encodes CASSPTSGGPYYEQYF. The gene calls are TRBV3-1 (or the pseudogene TRBV3-2) and TRBJ2-7; 12 bases line up with TRBD2. Trimming took 4 bases from V and 3 from J; bases not matched to a gene: 7. CDR3 length: 16 residues. Germline-derived CDR1 and CDR2 are LGHDT and YNNKEL (reference sequence).

The chain joins TRBV18 to TRBJ2-5, with 7 positions matching TRBD1. The V gene's germline CDR1 is KGHSH and CDR2 LQKENI. With V trimmed by 6 bases and J by 3 bases, 4 bases remained unmatched. The CDR3 runs 13 residues. The CDR3 DNA reads TGTGCCAGCTCCCTCGGACAGGAAGAGACCCAGTACTTC. Amino acid sequence: CASSLGQEETQYF.

This sequence joins TRBV19 and TRBJ1-2; no definite D call. The CDR3 is 13 residues long. V lost 5 bases, J lost 4 bases, and 11 bases lay in between. Germline V CDR1 and CDR2: LNHDA, SQIVND (reference sequence). DNA of the CDR3: TGTGCCAGTAGTCCCAGCAAGCGCTATGGCTACACCTTC. Its translation: CASSPSKRYGYTF. The full variable domain, completed using reference TRBV19 and TRBJ1-2, is DGGITQSPKYLFRKEGQNVTLSCEQNLNHDAMYWYRQDPGQGLRLIYYSQIVNDFQKGDIAEGYSVSREKKESFPLTVTSAQKNPTAFYLCASSPSKRYGYTFGSGTRLTVV.

The chain recombines TRBV27 with TRBJ2-3, with D perhaps TRBD2 (6 bases). The germline V and J ends were trimmed by 7 bases and 1 base, with 15 bases remaining between them. CDR3 length equals 15 residues. CDR1 MNHEY and CDR2 SMNVEV come from the germline V gene (reference sequence). As DNA, the CDR3 is TGTGCCAGCAAAGAGGGCGCTAGCGGCACAGATACGCAGTATTTT. The encoded protein is CASKEGASGTDTQYF.

This clone showed up just once. The chain combines TRBV28 with TRBJ2-7; maybe TRBD1 (5 bases). The V end lost 4 bases, the J end lost 2 bases, and 9 bases lay between the germline ends. The germline gives CDR1 MDHEN, CDR2 SYDVKM. This CDR3 is built from 13 residues. DNA of the CDR3: TGTGCCAGCAGTTCTGGGGCTACCTACGAGCAGTACTTC. It yields the protein CASSSGATYEQYF.

The rearrangement uses TRBV7-6 and TRBJ2-7; D uncertain. The CDR3 consists of 13 residues. The V gene's germline CDR1 is SGHVS and CDR2 FNYEAQ. V shed 4 bases and J shed 5 bases, with 12 bases lying between them. The DNA for the CDR3 is TGTGCCAGCAGCTCCGGCTTGCGGAACGAGCAGTACTTC. Residues: CASSSGLRNEQYF.

This clone has only one observation. The genes are TRBV27 and TRBJ1-1, with TRBD1 as a possible D gene (5 bases). The V gene lost 2 bases and the J gene lost 6 bases, with 13 bases spanning the gap. In germline, CDR1 is MNHEY, CDR2 SMNVEV (reference sequence). This CDR3 has 14 residues. CDR3 nucleotide sequence: TGTGCCAGCAGTTTAGGGGCGACGACAGCTGAAGCTTTCTTT. Translating gives CASSLGATTAEAFF.

The V call is TRBV7-2, the J call TRBJ1-4, with 9 positions matching TRBD1. V was clipped by 5 bases and J by 10 bases; unmatched bases: 11. CDR1 SGHTA and CDR2 FQGNSA come from the germline V gene. The CDR3 has 15 amino acids. The CDR3 reads CASSLTGGKGGKLFF. CDR3 in DNA: TGTGCCAGCAGCCTAACAGGGGGCAAAGGAGGAAAACTGTTTTTT.

The genes are TRBV11-2 and TRBJ2-3; D not resolved. The CDR3 is 12 amino acids. Germline values: CDR1 SGHAT, CDR2 FQNNGV. The V gene lost 5 bases and the J gene lost 2 bases, with 5 bases spanning the gap. CDR3 sequence: CASSPVTDTQYF. The CDR3 coding sequence is TGTGCCAGCAGCCCTGTCACAGATACGCAGTATTTT.